This TCR beta chain was observed in a study of radiotherapy plus CTLA-4 blockade in lung cancer. Whole-study context: Objective responses were observed in less than 20% of patients, and disease control was achieved by approximately 30%.

It was focal radiation plus CTLA-4 blockade with ipilimumab that patients with chemo-refractory metastatic non-small-cell lung cancer received. The CDR3 totals 15 residues. The V end lost 5 bases, the J end lost 0 bases, and 13 bases lay between the germline ends. CDR1 and CDR2 (germline): MNHNS, SASEGT. Findings of the study overall: In blood, tumor-derived TCR clones expanded after radiotherapy plus ipilimumab. Together with interferon-beta, which increased in serum after radiation, early dynamic changes in blood T cell clones were reportedly the best predictors of response.

Using immunoSEQ multiplex PCR, the repertoire was profiled, and TCRdb retains in-frame clones only, with some absent. The sample has about 91,000 clones, more than 70% seen once. With regard to this clone: Antigen specificity is unknown.

This receptor was obtained from a human donor with non-small cell lung cancer that progressed on radiotherapy plus ipilimumab. The material was peripheral blood, obtained from a patient treated with radiotherapy plus ipilimumab. The genes are TRBV6-1 and TRBJ1-1; a possible D gene is TRBD1 (6 bases). The CDR3 bases are TGTGCCAGCAGTCTCTCCGGGACATTGAACACTGAAGCTTTCTTT. This gives the protein CASSLSGTLNTEAFF.